What follows describes a single TCR beta chain. Its antigen is not identified. These data are taken from a study of T cell responses to AZD1222 COVID-19 vaccine. The CDR3 contains 15 residues. From germline, CDR1 is SGDLS and CDR2 YYNGEE. V was pared by 3 bases and J by 2 bases, with 14 bases between. General study points: Elevations in Spike-specific TCR breadth and depth followed administration of two AZD1222 doses. The study found vaccine-associated CD4 TCRs spanning spike, dominant at 160-218 and 743-854. At baseline, just five to seven AZD1222 recipients tested seropositive.

The method was immunoSEQ multiplex PCR; TCRdb's version includes in-frame clones alone and lacks a portion of them. The sample shows about 210,000 clones, approximately 94% of them seen only once. This clonotype was sampled from an adult who received the MenACWY meningococcal vaccine as a control. The sample in question was peripheral blood, obtained 28 days after the second dose of the MenACWY control vaccine. This chain uses TRBV9 with TRBJ1-1, with D perhaps matching TRBD1 (5 bases). In nucleotides, the CDR3 is TGTGCCAGCAGCGAGGGGATAAGTGCCAACACTGAAGCTTTCTTT. Amino acids: CASSEGISANTEAFF.